The entry that follows covers one T cell receptor beta chain sequence. Antigen specificity is unknown. TCRdb analysed the reads with MiXCR anew, one entry per CDR3 protein. This sample has 180,000 or so distinct CDR3 sequences, with about a sixth found just once. These data come from a study of T cell repertoires in cytomegalovirus infection. General study findings and limits: The ex vivo response showed dominance by HLA-C-restricted CMV-specific TCR beta clonotypes.

The germline V gene has CDR1 MDHEN and CDR2 SYDVKM. This CDR3 has 12 amino acids. Trimming cost V 3 bases and J 4 bases, with 7 bases left between them. This TCR came from a human donor in good health (CMV status not recorded). Some clones in this sample may be carry-over from other donors' samples. The rearrangement uses TRBV28 and TRBJ2-7; D not resolved. The sequenced sample was CD8+ T cells from PBMCs. Here the CDR3 DNA reads TGTGCCAGCAGTTTGAAACGATACGAGCAGTACTTC. The encoded protein is CASSLKRYEQYF.